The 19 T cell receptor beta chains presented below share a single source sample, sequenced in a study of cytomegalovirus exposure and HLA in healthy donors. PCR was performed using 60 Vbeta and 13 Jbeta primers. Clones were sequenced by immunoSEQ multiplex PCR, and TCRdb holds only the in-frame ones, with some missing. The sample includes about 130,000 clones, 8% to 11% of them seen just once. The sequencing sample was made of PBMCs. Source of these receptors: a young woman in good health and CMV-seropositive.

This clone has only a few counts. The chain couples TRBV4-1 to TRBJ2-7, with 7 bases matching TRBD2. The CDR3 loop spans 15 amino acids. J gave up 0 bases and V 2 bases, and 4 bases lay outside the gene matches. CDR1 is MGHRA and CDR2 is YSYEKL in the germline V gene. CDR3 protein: CASSQLAVSSYEQYF. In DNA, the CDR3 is TGCGCCAGCAGCCAACTAGCGGTGAGCTCCTACGAGCAGTACTTC.

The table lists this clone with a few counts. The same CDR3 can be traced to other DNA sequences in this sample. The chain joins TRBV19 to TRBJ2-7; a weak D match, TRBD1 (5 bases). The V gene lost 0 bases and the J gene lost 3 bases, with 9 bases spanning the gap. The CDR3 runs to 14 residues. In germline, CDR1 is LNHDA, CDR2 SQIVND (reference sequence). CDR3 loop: CASSIDAGNYEQYF. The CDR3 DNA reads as TGTGCCAGTAGTATAGACGCAGGGAACTACGAGCAGTACTTC.

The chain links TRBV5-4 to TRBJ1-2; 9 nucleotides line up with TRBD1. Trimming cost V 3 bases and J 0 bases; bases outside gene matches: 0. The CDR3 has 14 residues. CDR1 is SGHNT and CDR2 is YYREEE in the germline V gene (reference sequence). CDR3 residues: CASSWTGANYGYTF. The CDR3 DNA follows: TGTGCCAGCAGCTGGACAGGGGCTAACTATGGCTACACCTTC.

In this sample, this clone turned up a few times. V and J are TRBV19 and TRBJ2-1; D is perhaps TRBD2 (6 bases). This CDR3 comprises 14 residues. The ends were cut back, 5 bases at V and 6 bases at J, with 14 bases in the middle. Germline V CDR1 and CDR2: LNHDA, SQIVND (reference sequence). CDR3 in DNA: TGTGCCAGTAGTCCGAACGGGAGACTCAATGAGCAGTTCTTC. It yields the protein CASSPNGRLNEQFF.

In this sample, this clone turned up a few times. The CDR3 here is CASSLGGLLLDTQYF. The CDR3 coding sequence is TGTGCCAGCAGCTTAGGTGGCCTCCTCCTGGATACGCAGTATTTT. V usage is TRBV7-2 and J usage is TRBJ2-3; D remains unclear. This CDR3 contains 15 residues. The ends were cut back, 1 base at V and 6 bases at J, with 14 bases in the middle. From germline, CDR1 is SGHTA and CDR2 FQGNSA.

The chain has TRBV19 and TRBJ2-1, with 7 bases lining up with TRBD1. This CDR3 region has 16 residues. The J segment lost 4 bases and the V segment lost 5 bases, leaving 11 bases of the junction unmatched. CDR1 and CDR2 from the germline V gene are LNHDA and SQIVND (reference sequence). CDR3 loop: CASSAWDRLLYNEQFF. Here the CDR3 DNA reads TGTGCCAGTAGTGCGTGGGACAGACTCCTTTACAATGAGCAGTTCTTC.

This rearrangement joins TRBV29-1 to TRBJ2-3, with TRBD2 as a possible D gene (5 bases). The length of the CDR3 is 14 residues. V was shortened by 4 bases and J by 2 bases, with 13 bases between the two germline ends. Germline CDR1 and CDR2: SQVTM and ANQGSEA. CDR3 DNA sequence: TGCAGCGTTGGGACCGGACTTTACACAGATACGCAGTATTTT. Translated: CSVGTGLYTDTQYF.

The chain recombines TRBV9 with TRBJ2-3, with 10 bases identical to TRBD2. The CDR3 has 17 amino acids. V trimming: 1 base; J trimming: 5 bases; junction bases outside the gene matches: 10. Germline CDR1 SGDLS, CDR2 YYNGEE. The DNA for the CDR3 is TGTGCCAGCAGCGTATCTCCCGTGGAGCGGGAGGGAGATACGCAGTATTTT. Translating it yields CASSVSPVEREGDTQYF.

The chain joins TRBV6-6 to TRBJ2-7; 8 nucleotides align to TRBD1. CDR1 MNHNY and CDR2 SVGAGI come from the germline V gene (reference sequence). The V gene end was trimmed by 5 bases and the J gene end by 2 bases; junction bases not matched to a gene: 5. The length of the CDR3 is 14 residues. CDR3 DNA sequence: TGTGCCAGCAGTGGGGGACAGGCCCCCTACGAGCAGTACTTC. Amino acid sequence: CASSGGQAPYEQYF.

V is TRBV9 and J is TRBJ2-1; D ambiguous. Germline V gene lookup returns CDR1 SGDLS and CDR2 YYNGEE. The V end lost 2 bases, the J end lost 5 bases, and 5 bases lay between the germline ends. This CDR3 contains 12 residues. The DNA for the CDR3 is TGTGCCAGCAGCGTGGCAGACAATGAGCAGTTCTTC. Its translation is CASSVADNEQFF.

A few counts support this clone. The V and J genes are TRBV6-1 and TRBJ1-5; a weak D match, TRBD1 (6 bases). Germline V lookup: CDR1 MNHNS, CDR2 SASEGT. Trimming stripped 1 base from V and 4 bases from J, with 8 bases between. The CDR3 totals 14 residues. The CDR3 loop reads CASSEVGTNQPQHF. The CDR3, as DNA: TGTGCCAGCAGTGAAGTTGGGACAAATCAGCCCCAGCATTTT.

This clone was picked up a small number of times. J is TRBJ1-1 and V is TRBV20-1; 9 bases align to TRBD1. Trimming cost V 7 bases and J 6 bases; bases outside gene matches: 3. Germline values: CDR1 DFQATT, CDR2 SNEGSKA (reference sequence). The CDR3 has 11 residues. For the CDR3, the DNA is TGCAGTGGAACAGGGGGCCCTGAAGCTTTCTTT. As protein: CSGTGGPEAFF.

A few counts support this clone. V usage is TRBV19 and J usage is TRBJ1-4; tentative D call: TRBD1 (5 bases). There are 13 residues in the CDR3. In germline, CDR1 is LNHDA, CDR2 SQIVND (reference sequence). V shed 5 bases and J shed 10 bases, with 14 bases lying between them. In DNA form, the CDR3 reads TGTGCCAGTAGTTCGGGGGAAAAAAGAAAACTGTTTTTT. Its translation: CASSSGEKRKLFF.

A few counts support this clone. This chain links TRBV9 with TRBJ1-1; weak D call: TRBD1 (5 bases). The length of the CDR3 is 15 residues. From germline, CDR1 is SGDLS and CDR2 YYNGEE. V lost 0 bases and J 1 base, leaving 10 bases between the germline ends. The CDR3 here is CASSVGGGGNTEAFF. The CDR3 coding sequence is TGTGCCAGCAGCGTAGGGGGCGGGGGGAACACTGAAGCTTTCTTT.

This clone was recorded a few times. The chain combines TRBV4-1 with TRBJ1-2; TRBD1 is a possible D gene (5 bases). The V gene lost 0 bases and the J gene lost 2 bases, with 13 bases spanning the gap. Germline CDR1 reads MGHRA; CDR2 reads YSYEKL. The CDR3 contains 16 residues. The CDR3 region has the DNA TGCGCCAGCAGCCAAGATCTCCAGGGTAGCAACTATGGCTACACCTTC. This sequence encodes CASSQDLQGSNYGYTF.

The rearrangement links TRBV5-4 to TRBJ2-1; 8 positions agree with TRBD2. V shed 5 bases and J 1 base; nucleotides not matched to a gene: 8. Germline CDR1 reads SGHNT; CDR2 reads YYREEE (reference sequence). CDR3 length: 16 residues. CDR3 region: CASSFPSGRSYNEQFF. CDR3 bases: TGTGCCAGCAGTTTCCCTAGCGGGCGGTCCTACAATGAGCAGTTCTTC.

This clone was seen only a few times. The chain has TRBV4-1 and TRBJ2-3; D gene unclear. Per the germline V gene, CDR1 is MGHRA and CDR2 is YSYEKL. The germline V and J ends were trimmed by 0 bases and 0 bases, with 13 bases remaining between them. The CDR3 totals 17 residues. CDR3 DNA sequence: TGCGCCAGCAGCCAAGAAACGCGGAGATATAGCACAGATACGCAGTATTTT. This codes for CASSQETRRYSTDTQYF.

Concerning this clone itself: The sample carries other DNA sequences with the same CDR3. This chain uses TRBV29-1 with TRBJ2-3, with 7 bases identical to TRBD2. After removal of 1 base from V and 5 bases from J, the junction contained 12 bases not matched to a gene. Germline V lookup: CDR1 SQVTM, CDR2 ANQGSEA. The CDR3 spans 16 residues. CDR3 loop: CSVEGATSLFGDTQYF. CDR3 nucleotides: TGCAGCGTTGAAGGTGCGACTAGCCTCTTTGGAGATACGCAGTATTTT.

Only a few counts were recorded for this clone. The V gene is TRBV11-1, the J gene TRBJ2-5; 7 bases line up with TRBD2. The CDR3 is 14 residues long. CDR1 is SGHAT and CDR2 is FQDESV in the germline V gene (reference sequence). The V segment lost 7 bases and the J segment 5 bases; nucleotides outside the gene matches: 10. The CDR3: CASTWGGPEETQYF. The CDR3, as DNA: TGTGCCAGCACCTGGGGAGGGCCTGAGGAGACCCAGTACTTC.